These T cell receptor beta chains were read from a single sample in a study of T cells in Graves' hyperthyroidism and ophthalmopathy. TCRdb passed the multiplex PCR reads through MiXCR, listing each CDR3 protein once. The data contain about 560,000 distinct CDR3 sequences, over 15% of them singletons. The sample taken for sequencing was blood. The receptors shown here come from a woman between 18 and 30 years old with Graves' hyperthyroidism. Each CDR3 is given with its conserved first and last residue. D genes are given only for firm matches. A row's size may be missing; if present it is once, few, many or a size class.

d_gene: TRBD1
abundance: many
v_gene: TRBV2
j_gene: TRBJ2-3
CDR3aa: CASNVRGRGTDTQYF
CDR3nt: TGTGCCAGCAACGTTAGGGGGCGCGGAACAGATACGCAGTATTTT

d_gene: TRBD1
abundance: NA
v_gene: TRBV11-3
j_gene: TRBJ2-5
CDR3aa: CASSRGTGNQETQYF
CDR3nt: TGTGCCAGCAGCCGTGGGACAGGGAATCAAGAGACCCAGTACTTC

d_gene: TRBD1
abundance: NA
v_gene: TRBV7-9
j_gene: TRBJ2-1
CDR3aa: CASSRRDRGGDEQFF
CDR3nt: TGTGCCAGCAGCCGCCGGGACAGGGGTGGGGATGAGCAGTTCTTC

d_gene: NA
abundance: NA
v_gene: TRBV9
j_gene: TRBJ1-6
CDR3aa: CASTRTASYNSPLHF
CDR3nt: TGTGCCAGCACACGAACGGCCTCCTATAATTCACCCCTCCACTTT

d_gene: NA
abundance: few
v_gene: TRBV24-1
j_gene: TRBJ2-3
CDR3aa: CATSDTAPGSLDTQYF
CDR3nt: TGTGCCACCAGTGATACGGCCCCCGGCTCTTTAGATACGCAGTATTTT

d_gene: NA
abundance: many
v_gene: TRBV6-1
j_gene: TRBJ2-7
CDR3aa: CASTLRQGPSYEQYF
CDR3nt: TGTGCCAGCACCCTACGGCAGGGGCCATCCTACGAGCAGTACTTC

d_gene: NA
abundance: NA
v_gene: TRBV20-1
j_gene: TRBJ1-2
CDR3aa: CSARGGSANYGYTF
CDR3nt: TGCAGTGCTAGAGGGGGGTCGGCTAACTATGGCTACACCTTC

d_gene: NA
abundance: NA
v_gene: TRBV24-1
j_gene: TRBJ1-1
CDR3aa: CATSDAGAMVF
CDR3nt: TGTGCCACCAGTGATGCCGGGGCAATGGTCTTT

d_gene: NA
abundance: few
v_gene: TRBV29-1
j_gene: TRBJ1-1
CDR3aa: CSVEGGAQSTEAFF
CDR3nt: TGCAGCGTTGAAGGCGGGGCCCAGAGCACTGAAGCTTTCTTT

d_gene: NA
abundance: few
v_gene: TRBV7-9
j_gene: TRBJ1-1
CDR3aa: CASSLVTGPNTEAFF
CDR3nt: TGTGCCAGCAGCTTAGTGACAGGACCGAACACTGAAGCTTTCTTT

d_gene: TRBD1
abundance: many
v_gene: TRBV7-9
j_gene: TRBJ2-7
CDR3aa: CASSRQGVGSYEQYF
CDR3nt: TGTGCCAGCAGCCGACAGGGGGTAGGGTCCTACGAGCAGTACTTC

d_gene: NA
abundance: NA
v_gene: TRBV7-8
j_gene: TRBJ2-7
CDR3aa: CASSLVRRARRDPYEQYF
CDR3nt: TGTGCCAGCAGCTTAGTTAGGCGGGCTCGGAGGGATCCCTACGAGCAGTACTTC

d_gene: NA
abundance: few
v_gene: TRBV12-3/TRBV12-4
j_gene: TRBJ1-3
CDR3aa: CASSLTRGTIYF
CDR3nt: TGTGCCAGCAGTTTGACCCGAGGCACCATATATTTT

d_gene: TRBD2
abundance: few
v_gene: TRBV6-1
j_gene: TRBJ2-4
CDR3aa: CASSPGRGIKNIQYF
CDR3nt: TGTGCCAGCAGCCCTGGGCGGGGGATCAAAAACATTCAGTACTTC

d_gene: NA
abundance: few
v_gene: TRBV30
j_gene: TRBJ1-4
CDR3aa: CAWRGEKLFF
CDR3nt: TGTGCCTGGAGGGGTGAAAAACTGTTTTTT

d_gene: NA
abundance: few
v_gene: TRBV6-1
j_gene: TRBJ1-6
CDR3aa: CASAWELANSPLHF
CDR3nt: TGTGCCAGCGCCTGGGAGTTGGCTAATTCACCCCTCCACTTT

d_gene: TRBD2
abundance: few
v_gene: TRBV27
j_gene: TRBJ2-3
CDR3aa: CASSNLAGGLPNTQYF
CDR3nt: TGTGCCAGCAGTAATCTAGCGGGAGGCCTCCCTAATACGCAGTATTTT